The 23 T cell receptor beta chains below were found in one sample sequenced in a study of blood T cell repertoires in COVID-19. Assay: immunoSEQ multiplex PCR; the TCRdb copy retains only in-frame clones and omits some. The sample lists around 47,000 clones, just under 90% occurring once. The specimen sequenced was peripheral blood. Every receptor here comes from a man aged 40-49 years with COVID-19, enrolled during active disease.

The genes are TRBV28 and TRBJ2-7, with 10 bases lining up with TRBD1. The CDR3 is 15 residues long. J lost 6 bases, V lost 5 bases, and 10 bases had no gene match. Germline assignment: CDR1 MDHEN and CDR2 SYDVKM. CDR3 residues: CASSGTGTGEREQYF. For the CDR3, the DNA is TGTGCCAGCAGTGGAACCGGGACAGGGGAGCGCGAGCAGTACTTC.

The chain employs TRBV18 and TRBJ2-5, with a possible D match to TRBD1 (6 bases). Germline assignment: CDR1 KGHSH and CDR2 LQKENI. V lost 2 bases and J lost 0, with 7 bases in between. The CDR3 loop spans 14 amino acids. CDR3 sequence reads: CASSPTGNQETQYF. The CDR3 region has the DNA TGTGCCAGCTCACCAACAGGGAACCAAGAGACCCAGTACTTC. The whole variable domain, remainder taken from reference TRBV18 and TRBJ2-5, is NAGVMQNPRHLVRRRGQEARLRCSPMKGHSHVYWYRQLPEEGLKFMVYLQKENIIDESGMPKERFSAEFPKEGPSILRIQQVVRGDSAAYFCASSPTGNQETQYFGPGTRLLVL.

The genes are TRBV20-1 and TRBJ2-3; no clear D. The CDR3 spans 15 residues. V gave up 3 bases and J gave up 0 bases, with 13 bases separating them. Germline V gene sequence: CDR1 DFQATT, CDR2 SNEGSKA (reference sequence). The CDR3 is CSASDSKTSTDTQYF. DNA for the CDR3: TGCAGTGCTAGTGACTCAAAGACTAGCACAGATACGCAGTATTTT.

V usage is TRBV24-1 and J usage is TRBJ2-7; D gene uncertain. This CDR3 has 11 amino acids. The V end was cut by 3 bases, the J end by 7 bases, with 6 bases between. Per germline, CDR1 KGHDR and CDR2 SFDVKD. CDR3 loop: CATSDGSEQYF. CDR3 DNA: TGTGCCACCAGTGATGGCTCGGAGCAGTACTTC.

The chain has TRBV6-5 and TRBJ1-6, with TRBD1 as a possible D gene (5 bases). V dropped 0 bases and J dropped 15 bases, with 18 bases sitting between them. Germline V gene sequence: CDR1 MNHEY, CDR2 SVGAGI. This CDR3 has 15 residues. This chain's CDR3 is CASSYSKQVGSGLHF. The CDR3 DNA reads as TGTGCCAGCAGTTACTCGAAACAGGTCGGGTCCGGCCTCCACTTT.

The count of this clone is one. The CDR3 sequence is CASARKTGASSYNSPLHF. The CDR3 DNA follows: TGTGCCAGCGCTCGAAAAACAGGGGCCAGCTCCTATAATTCACCCCTCCACTTT. The J gene is TRBJ1-6, the V gene TRBV7-9; 7 bases are a match to TRBD1. The CDR3 extends over 18 amino acids. Germline lookup yields CDR1 SEHNR and CDR2 FQNEAQ (reference sequence). The junction had 13 bases not matched to a gene; V was cut back by 8 bases and J by 0 bases.

This chain uses TRBV7-6 with TRBJ2-5; TRBD2 agrees at 8 bases. Trimming cost V 4 bases and J 5 bases; bases outside gene matches: 9. The CDR3 length is 15 residues. The germline CDR1 and CDR2 sequences are SGHVS and FNYEAQ. CDR3 protein: CASSSPRGGMETQYF. The CDR3 nucleotides read TGTGCCAGCAGCTCGCCCCGGGGGGGGATGGAGACCCAGTACTTC.

The chain carries TRBV7-8 and TRBJ1-6, with 8 bases matching TRBD1. The V gene's germline CDR1 is SGHVS and CDR2 FQNEAQ. This CDR3 is built from 15 residues. V was clipped by 4 bases and J by 10 bases; unmatched bases: 9. CDR3 residues: CASSSRQGWESPLHF. CDR3 in DNA: TGTGCCAGCAGCTCGAGACAGGGGTGGGAATCACCCCTCCACTTT. The whole variable domain, remainder taken from reference TRBV7-8 and TRBJ1-6, is GAGVSQSPRYKVAKRGQDVALRCDPISGHVSLFWYQQALGQGPEFLTYFQNEAQLDKSGLPSDRFFAERPEGSVSTLKIQRTQQEDSAVYLCASSSRQGWESPLHFGNGTRLTVT.

V usage is TRBV5-1 and J usage is TRBJ2-7; possible D gene TRBD1, 5 bases. Germline V gene sequence: CDR1 SGHRS, CDR2 YFSETQ. The CDR3 is 12 residues long. V lost 0 bases to trimming and J lost 6 bases, with 7 bases between them. The CDR3 here is CASSLGQSEQYF. Written as DNA, the CDR3 is TGCGCCAGCAGCTTGGGACAGAGCGAGCAGTACTTC.

V is TRBV7-9 and J is TRBJ2-2; D is possibly TRBD1 (5 bases). The CDR3 spans 14 residues. The germline V and J ends were trimmed by 1 base and 4 bases, with 7 bases remaining between them. Germline CDR1 SEHNR, CDR2 FQNEAQ (reference sequence). The chain's CDR3 is CASSLGRATGELFF. In nucleotides, the CDR3 is TGTGCCAGCAGCTTAGGCAGGGCCACCGGGGAGCTGTTTTTT.

The chain has TRBV2 and TRBJ1-4, with D tentatively TRBD1 (6 bases). In germline, CDR1 is SNHLY, CDR2 FYNNEI. This CDR3 spans 14 amino acids. Trimming took off 4 bases at V and 7 bases at J, with 13 bases between the two ends. The CDR3 DNA sequence: TGTGCCAGCAGTGGAGGGGGTTTCGGTGAAAAACTGTTTTTT. The encoded protein is CASSGGGFGEKLFF.

The CDR3 DNA reads TGTGCCAGCAGCCAAGAATGGGCTAGCGAATACAATGAGCAGTTCTTC. Translation: CASSQEWASEYNEQFF. The chain has TRBV4-2 and TRBJ2-1; perhaps TRBD2 as D (6 bases). Trimming stripped 0 bases from V and 4 bases from J, with 13 bases between. Germline V lookup: CDR1 LGHNA, CDR2 YNFKEQ. The CDR3 covers 16 residues.

This chain links TRBV6-5 with TRBJ1-2, with 11 bases matching TRBD1. Unmatched junction bases numbered 5, after V lost 4 bases and J lost 7 bases. Germline CDR1 reads MNHEY; CDR2 reads SVGAGI. This CDR3 is built from 14 residues. This CDR3 is CASSSGQGALGYTF. CDR3 nucleotide sequence: TGTGCCAGCAGTTCCGGACAGGGGGCGCTTGGCTACACCTTC.

The chain employs TRBV27 and TRBJ1-5; weak D call: TRBD1 (5 bases). Germline values: CDR1 MNHEY, CDR2 SMNVEV (reference sequence). The CDR3 totals 15 residues. The ends were cut back, 7 bases at V and 1 base at J, with 14 bases in the middle. The CDR3: CASNPDGGSNQPQHF. CDR3 in DNA: TGTGCCAGCAACCCGGATGGGGGGAGCAATCAGCCCCAGCATTTT.

This clone has only one observation. The chain carries TRBV4-1 and TRBJ1-1; D is uncertain. Germline values: CDR1 MGHRA, CDR2 YSYEKL. The CDR3 contains 14 residues. Trimming cost V 1 base and J 6 bases, with 12 bases left between them. CDR3 DNA: TGCGCCAGCAGCCAAGGGGAGTTAACAGCTGAAGCTTTCTTT. This translates into CASSQGELTAEAFF.

This chain uses TRBV11-2 with TRBJ1-4; the D is unclear. The V gene lost 5 bases and the J gene lost 5 bases, with 12 bases spanning the gap. The length of the CDR3 is 14 residues. Germline CDR1 and CDR2: SGHAT and FQNNGV. The CDR3 spells CASSPRAGNEKLFF. Written as DNA, the CDR3 is TGTGCCAGCAGCCCCCGAGCGGGGAATGAAAAACTGTTTTTT. Full variable domain (outside the CDR3, taken from reference TRBV11-2 and TRBJ1-4): EAGVAQSPRYKIIEKRQSVAFWCNPISGHATLYWYQQILGQGPKLLIQFQNNGVVDDSQLPKDRFSAERLKGVDSTLKIQPAKLEDSAVYLCASSPRAGNEKLFFGSGTQLSVL.

CDR3 sequence: CASSENTGTSFKQYF. CDR3 nucleotide sequence: TGTGCCAGCAGTGAAAATACAGGGACCTCTTTCAAGCAGTACTTC. The chain is built from TRBV6-1 and TRBJ2-7, with D possibly matching TRBD1 (6 bases). The CDR3 totals 15 residues. The germline V gene has CDR1 MNHNS and CDR2 SASEGT. The V and J ends lost 2 bases and 8 bases respectively, with 19 bases between them.

The chain combines TRBV28 with TRBJ1-3, with 9 bases aligning to TRBD1. V was pared by 5 bases and J by 1 base, with 9 bases of the junction left unmatched. The CDR3 is made up of 17 amino acids. Germline CDR1 is MDHEN and CDR2 is SYDVKM. The CDR3 bases are TGTGCCAGCAGTCCCTGGGGACAGGGCGGTTCTGGAAACACCATATATTTT. Amino acids: CASSPWGQGGSGNTIYF. Full variable domain (remainder filled in from reference TRBV28 and TRBJ1-3): DVKVTQSSRYLVKRTGEKVFLECVQDMDHENMFWYRQDPGLGLRLIYFSYDVKMKEKGDIPEGYSVSREKKERFSLILESASTNQTSMYLCASSPWGQGGSGNTIYFGEGSWLTVV.

The chain has TRBV3-1 (or the pseudogene TRBV3-2) and TRBJ1-6; perhaps TRBD1 as D (6 bases). Germline CDR1 and CDR2: LGHDT and YNNKEL (reference sequence). The CDR3 extends over 14 amino acids. The V end was cut by 7 bases, the J end by 9 bases, with 16 bases between. CDR3 amino acids: CASTPGGDTSPLHF. CDR3 nucleotide sequence: TGTGCCAGCACTCCTGGGGGGGACACTTCACCCCTCCACTTT.

V gene TRBV9 combines with J gene TRBJ1-2; D possibly corresponds to TRBD1 (5 bases). The germline CDR1 and CDR2 sequences are SGDLS and YYNGEE. V was pared by 0 bases and J by 3 bases, with 9 bases between. The CDR3 is 14 amino acids. The DNA of the CDR3 is TGTGCCAGCAGCGTAGGCACAGGAGACTATGGCTACACCTTC. Protein sequence: CASSVGTGDYGYTF.

This clone came up a few times. The chain links TRBV27 to TRBJ1-5; a weak D match, TRBD1 (6 bases). CDR3 length: 16 residues. Germline lookup yields CDR1 MNHEY and CDR2 SMNVEV (reference sequence). Trimming removed 5 bases from V and 0 bases from J, with 14 bases in between. The DNA of the CDR3 is TGTGCCAGCAGTCCCGGACAGATCCGTAGCAATCAGCCCCAGCATTTT. Encoded protein: CASSPGQIRSNQPQHF.

The V call is TRBV30, the J call TRBJ1-3; maybe TRBD1 (5 bases). CDR1 and CDR2 (germline): GTSNPN, SVGIG (reference sequence). The V end lost 1 base, the J end lost 0 bases, and 10 bases lay between the germline ends. The CDR3 is 15 residues long. The CDR3 region is CAWSGRGLSGNTIYF. The CDR3 DNA reads TGTGCCTGGAGTGGACGGGGACTCTCTGGAAACACCATATATTTT. Looking up the rest from reference TRBV30 and TRBJ1-3 gives the full variable domain: SQTIHQWPATLVQPVGSPLSLECTVEGTSNPNLYWYRQAAGRGLQLLFYSVGIGQISSEVPQNLSASRPQDRQFILSSKKLLLSDSGFYLCAWSGRGLSGNTIYFGEGSWLTVV.

This chain connects TRBV27 to TRBJ2-1; weak D call: TRBD2 (6 bases). Trimming pared 0 bases from V and 9 bases from J, leaving 9 bases between. This CDR3 has 13 residues. Germline assignment: CDR1 MNHEY and CDR2 SMNVEV (reference sequence). CDR3 DNA: TGTGCCAGCAGTTTATCGTTGGGGGGTGAGCAGTTCTTC. Encoded protein: CASSLSLGGEQFF.